Sequencing of this T cell receptor (beta chain) was carried out in a study of blood T cell repertoires in COVID-19. Turning to the study itself: Collection of acute and convalescent COVID-19 samples took place in the United States, Italy and Spain. PBMCs, B-cell-depleted T cells, or T cells were the source of the cDNA or gDNA that made up the material.

As originally analysed: Amplifying reference gene primers gave estimates of nucleated cell counts. Sequenced by immunoSEQ multiplex PCR; TCRdb stores in-frame clones only, minus some. V and J calls and clone size are given by that table; D and trimming were obtained from the DNA. The sample carries under 200,000 clones, 80% recorded once. The sample holds a few counts of this clone. The CDR3 runs to 14 residues. Between the trimmed V and J ends, which lost 11 bases and 6 bases, there was a span of 22 bases. The germline V gene encodes CDR1 ENHRY and CDR2 SYGVKD. This sequence originates from an older man with active or convalescent COVID-19. This rearrangement joins TRBV10-3 to TRBJ1-1; no firm D call. Source material: peripheral blood. CDR3 in amino acids: CAVSSTAGSPEAFF. The CDR3 nucleotides are TGTGCCGTCTCCAGTACGGCGGGGAGCCCTGAAGCTTTCTTT.